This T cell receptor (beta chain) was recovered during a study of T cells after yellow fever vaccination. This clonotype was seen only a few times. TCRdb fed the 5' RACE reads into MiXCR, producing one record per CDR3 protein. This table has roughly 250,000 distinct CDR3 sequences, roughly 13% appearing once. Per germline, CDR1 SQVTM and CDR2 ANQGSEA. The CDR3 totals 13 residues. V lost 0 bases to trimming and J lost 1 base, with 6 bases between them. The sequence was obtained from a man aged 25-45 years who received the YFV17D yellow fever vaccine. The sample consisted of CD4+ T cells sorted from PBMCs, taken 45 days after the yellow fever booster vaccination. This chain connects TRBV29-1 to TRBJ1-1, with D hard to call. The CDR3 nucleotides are TGCAGCGTTGAAGATGACCGGAACACTGAAGCTTTCTTT. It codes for CSVEDDRNTEAFF.